The clone carrying this TCR beta chain was recorded once. The V gene's germline CDR1 is LNHDA and CDR2 SQIVND (reference sequence). The CDR3 has 18 amino acids. With V trimmed by 5 bases and J by 2 bases, 8 bases remained unmatched. The sample is drawn from a study of blood T cell repertoires in COVID-19. Sequencing was performed with immunoSEQ multiplex PCR; in TCRdb, only in-frame clones are kept and a portion is missing. This table has around 250,000 clones, about 80% appearing once. Source material: PBMCs or T cells enriched from blood (not recorded which). This sequence originates from a man aged 25 to 40 with acute COVID-19. This chain joins TRBV19 and TRBJ2-1, with 14 positions matching TRBD2. The CDR3 protein is CASSVGLAGGLTYNEQFF. The DNA for the CDR3 is TGTGCCAGTAGTGTCGGACTAGCGGGGGGCCTGACCTACAATGAGCAGTTCTTC.